One and the same sample provided the 23 T cell receptor beta chains below, sequenced in a study of low-dose radiotherapy and immunotherapy resistance in tumors. Alpha and beta chains were covered, as first-strand cDNA relied on TRAV- and TRBV-specific primers. The PCR that amplified TCRs ran for around 20 cycles, relying on a constant-region primer and a V-primer adapter. TCRdb re-called the reads with MiXCR, one entry per CDR3 protein. Altogether some 13,000 distinct CDR3 sequences are present, 65% to 75% being singletons, with the ten largest covering less than 6%. The receptor set was obtained from a human donor with advanced metastatic prostate, ovarian, gallbladder or colorectal cancer (not recorded which). This table probably holds off-target reads from a library built for another chain.

A few counts support this clonotype. This chain uses TRBV5-4 with TRBJ2-3; 7 nucleotides align to TRBD2. The CDR3 has 17 residues. In germline, CDR1 is SGHNT, CDR2 YYREEE (reference sequence). With 0 bases clipped from V and 0 bases from J, the junction kept 7 bases outside the gene matches. The CDR3, as DNA: TGTGCCAGCAGCTTGGAGTCGTCTAGCGGTAGCACAGATACGCAGTATTTT. It translates to CASSLESSSGSTDTQYF.

This clonotype appeared once. The genes are TRBV6-8 and TRBJ1-2; perhaps TRBD1 as D (6 bases). This CDR3 is built from 13 residues. Trimming left V 5 bases short and J 3 bases short, with 10 bases between. Germline V lookup: CDR1 MNHGY, CDR2 SAAAGT. This CDR3 is CASSDRPDYGYTF. CDR3 bases: TGTGCCAGCAGTGACAGGCCCGACTATGGCTACACCTTC.

This chain joins TRBV15 and TRBJ2-1; perhaps TRBD2 as D (5 bases). The V end lost 0 bases, the J end lost 10 bases, and 10 bases lay between the germline ends. The CDR3 is made up of 13 amino acids. Germline CDR1 LNHNV, CDR2 YYDKDF (reference sequence). The DNA for the CDR3 is TGTGCCACCAGCAGAGATCGGGGTTACGAGCAGTTCTTC. Translation: CATSRDRGYEQFF.

The V gene is TRBV5-6, the J gene TRBJ2-2; a weak D match, TRBD1 (5 bases). CDR3 size: 13 residues. CDR1 SGHDT and CDR2 YYEEEE come from the germline V gene. V dropped 2 bases and J dropped 3 bases, with 5 bases sitting between them. The CDR3 loop reads CASSLGDTGELFF. Written as DNA, the CDR3 is TGTGCCAGCAGCTTAGGGGACACCGGGGAGCTGTTTTTT.

The chain has TRBV3-1 and TRBJ2-5; 10 nucleotides line up with TRBD2. With V trimmed by 4 bases and J by 1 base, 6 bases remained unmatched. The CDR3 is 16 residues long. Looked up from germline, CDR1 is LGHDT and CDR2 is YNNKEL (reference sequence). In nucleotides, the CDR3 is TGTGCCAGCAGCCCACCTAGCGGGGGCACCCAAGAGACCCAGTACTTC. Its translation is CASSPPSGGTQETQYF.

V usage is TRBV12-3 or TRBV12-4 and J usage is TRBJ2-7; D might be TRBD2 (7 bases). This CDR3 spans 14 amino acids. V gave up 1 base and J gave up 5 bases, with 12 bases separating them. Written as DNA, the CDR3 is TGTGCCAGCAGTTTAGGGGGGGGCGGAAACGAGCAGTACTTC. This translates into CASSLGGGGNEQYF.

This chain links TRBV6-6 with TRBJ1-2, with D possibly matching TRBD1 (6 bases). CDR1 is MNHNY, CDR2 SVGAGI, per germline (reference sequence). This CDR3 contains 12 residues. V lost 7 bases to trimming and J lost 6 bases, with 12 bases between them. Here the CDR3 reads CASTTYRDGYTF. CDR3 sequence (DNA): TGTGCCAGCACGACTTACAGGGATGGCTACACCTTC.

The chain joins TRBV12-3 or TRBV12-4 to TRBJ2-3; either TRBD1 or TRBD2 may fit D (5 bases each). The CDR3 consists of 14 residues. V lost 3 bases and J lost 2, with 9 bases in between. CDR3 DNA sequence: TGTGCCAGCAGTTTTGGGGGTAACACAGATACGCAGTATTTT. It codes for CASSFGGNTDTQYF.

This clonotype occurred once. The CDR3: CASSDLRGSSDQPQHF. CDR3 bases: TGTGCCAGCAGTGACCTACGGGGATCCTCCGATCAGCCCCAGCATTTT. The genes are TRBV2 and TRBJ1-5; no definite D call. V shed 3 bases and J shed 5 bases, with 17 bases lying between them. CDR3 size: 16 residues. Germline loops: CDR1 SNHLY, CDR2 FYNNEI.

This sequence joins TRBV6-2 or TRBV6-3 and TRBJ1-1, with TRBD1 as a possible D gene (6 bases). The CDR3 runs to 14 residues. Germline-derived CDR1 and CDR2 are MNHEY and SVGEGT. Between the trimmed V and J ends, which lost 11 bases and 1 base, there was a span of 17 bases. CDR3 DNA: TGTGCCTCCGAGGGGGGAAAGAGGAACACTGAAGCTTTCTTT. The encoded protein is CASEGGKRNTEAFF.

This chain links TRBV5-6 with TRBJ2-3; 13 bases line up with TRBD2. With V trimmed by 0 bases and J by 7 bases, 11 bases remained unmatched. The germline V gene encodes CDR1 SGHDT and CDR2 YYEEEE. The CDR3 length is 18 residues. The CDR3 is CASSLVDELAGGRNTQYF. The CDR3 nucleotides are TGTGCCAGCAGCTTGGTCGACGAACTAGCGGGGGGGCGGAATACGCAGTATTTT.

The gene calls are TRBV18 and TRBJ1-5; D is unclear. The V gene's germline CDR1 is KGHSH and CDR2 LQKENI. The ends were cut back, 4 bases at V and 5 bases at J, with 15 bases in the middle. The CDR3 runs 15 residues. CDR3 sequence (DNA): TGTGCCAGCTCACAAACGGGCGGGTCAGATCAGCCCCAGCATTTT. Protein product: CASSQTGGSDQPQHF.

J is TRBJ2-1 and V is TRBV9; D possibly corresponds to TRBD1 (7 bases). The ends were cut back, 3 bases at V and 15 bases at J, with 22 bases in the middle. The CDR3 length is 14 residues. CDR1 is SGDLS and CDR2 is YYNGEE in the germline V gene. The CDR3 DNA follows: TGTGCCAGCAGCGAGGGGGCGCGGGATCGATCCACGTTCTTC. It codes for CASSEGARDRSTFF. Complete variable domain (other parts from reference TRBV9 and TRBJ2-1): DSGVTQTPKHLITATGQRVTLRCSPRSGDLSVYWYQQSLDQGLQFLIQYYNGEERAKGNILERFSAQQFPDLHSELNLSSLELGDSALYFCASSEGARDRSTFFGPGTRLTVL.

The V and J genes are TRBV30 and TRBJ1-5; D remains ambiguous. V was trimmed by 2 bases and J by 0 bases, leaving 11 bases between them. CDR1 and CDR2 (germline): GTSNPN, SVGIG (reference sequence). The CDR3 has 15 amino acids. The chain's CDR3 is CAWSLWSDSNQPQHF. The CDR3 nucleotides are TGTGCCTGGAGTTTATGGTCAGATAGCAATCAGCCCCAGCATTTT.

The V and J genes are TRBV19 and TRBJ1-5; D unresolved. CDR1 and CDR2 (germline): LNHDA, SQIVND (reference sequence). V dropped 7 bases and J dropped 2 bases, with 6 bases sitting between them. This CDR3 contains 12 residues. CDR3 nucleotides: TGTGCCAGTACCGTCGGCAATCAGCCCCAGCATTTT. Residues: CASTVGNQPQHF.

This chain connects TRBV5-1 to TRBJ2-2; TRBD1 matches 7 bases. This CDR3 spans 14 amino acids. Trimming took 4 bases from V and 5 from J; bases not matched to a gene: 5. Germline V lookup: CDR1 SGHRS, CDR2 YFSETQ. The chain's CDR3 is CASSQGQTTGELFF. CDR3 sequence (DNA): TGCGCCAGCAGCCAGGGACAGACGACCGGGGAGCTGTTTTTT.

The genes are TRBV19 and TRBJ2-7; D ambiguous. Germline V CDR1 and CDR2: LNHDA, SQIVND (reference sequence). CDR3 size: 13 residues. V lost 3 bases and J 4 bases, leaving 10 bases between the germline ends. CDR3 residues: CASSMMKGYEQYF. In nucleotides, the CDR3 is TGTGCCAGTAGTATGATGAAGGGATACGAGCAGTACTTC.

V is TRBV3-1 and J is TRBJ2-7; possibly TRBD1 for D (6 bases). V was clipped by 5 bases and J by 0 bases, with 11 bases between them. The CDR3 length is 14 residues. Germline assignment: CDR1 LGHDT and CDR2 YNNKEL (reference sequence). CDR3 sequence reads: CASSRDTFSYEQYF. CDR3 sequence (DNA): TGTGCCAGCAGCAGGGACACCTTCTCCTACGAGCAGTACTTC.

Here the CDR3 reads CAVRGQDTQYF. The CDR3 DNA follows: TGTGCCGTAAGGGGGCAAGATACGCAGTATTTT. The J gene is TRBJ2-3, the V gene TRBV28, with 7 positions matching TRBD1. Germline CDR1 reads MDHEN; CDR2 reads SYDVKM. The CDR3 spans 11 residues. V shed 11 bases and J 5 bases; nucleotides not matched to a gene: 4.

This clonotype was counted a single time. The genes are TRBV6-6 and TRBJ2-3; 7 nucleotides match TRBD2. The CDR3 extends over 17 amino acids. Germline CDR1 MNHNY, CDR2 SVGAGI (reference sequence). J gave up 2 bases and V 5 bases, and 13 bases lay outside the gene matches. This CDR3 is CASSLTKLARVTDTQYF. The CDR3 bases are TGTGCCAGCAGTCTCACAAAACTAGCGAGGGTCACAGATACGCAGTATTTT.

V and J are TRBV19 and TRBJ2-4; 8 bases match TRBD1. This CDR3 is built from 14 residues. Germline V gene sequence: CDR1 LNHDA, CDR2 SQIVND (reference sequence). Trimming at V came to 5 bases and at J to 8 bases, leaving 8 bases not matched to a gene. The CDR3 reads CASSPRTGSDIQYF. CDR3 bases: TGTGCCAGTAGTCCAAGGACAGGGAGTGACATTCAGTACTTC. The full variable domain, rest sourced from reference TRBV19 and TRBJ2-4, is DGGITQSPKYLFRKEGQNVTLSCEQNLNHDAMYWYRQDPGQGLRLIYYSQIVNDFQKGDIAEGYSVSREKKESFPLTVTSAQKNPTAFYLCASSPRTGSDIQYFGAGTRLSVL.

V is TRBV6-2 or TRBV6-3 and J is TRBJ2-7, with D perhaps assigned TRBD1 or TRBD2 (5 bases each). There are 13 residues in the CDR3. Trimming cost V 7 bases and J 5 bases, with 15 bases left between them. In germline, CDR1 is MNHEY, CDR2 SVGEGT. CDR3 DNA sequence: TGTGCCAGCACTACGGGGCGGTACAACGAGCAGTACTTC. This sequence encodes CASTTGRYNEQYF.

This clonotype showed up just once. This chain links TRBV2 with TRBJ1-6, with 11 bases aligning to TRBD1. CDR3 length: 15 residues. Losses at the gene ends were 5 bases for V and 5 bases for J; bases not matched to a gene: 2. The V gene's germline CDR1 is SNHLY and CDR2 FYNNEI. CDR3 protein: CASSTDRGHNSPLHF. CDR3 sequence (DNA): TGTGCCAGCAGTACGGACAGGGGGCATAATTCACCCCTCCACTTT. Complete variable domain (other parts from reference TRBV2 and TRBJ1-6): EPEVTQTPSHQVTQMGQEVILRCVPISNHLYFYWYRQILGQKVEFLVSFYNNEISEKSEIFDDQFSVERPDGSNFTLKIRSTKLEDSAMYFCASSTDRGHNSPLHFGNGTRLTVT.